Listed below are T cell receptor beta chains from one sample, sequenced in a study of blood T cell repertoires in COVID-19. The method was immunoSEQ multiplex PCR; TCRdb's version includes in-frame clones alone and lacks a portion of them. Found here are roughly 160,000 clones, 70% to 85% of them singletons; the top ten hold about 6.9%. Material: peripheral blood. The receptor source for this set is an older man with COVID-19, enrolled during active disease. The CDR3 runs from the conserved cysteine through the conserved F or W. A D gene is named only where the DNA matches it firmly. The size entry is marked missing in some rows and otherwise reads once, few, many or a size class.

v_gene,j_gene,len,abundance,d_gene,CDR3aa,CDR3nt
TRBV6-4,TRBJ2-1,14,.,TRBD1,CASSDGTGKNEQFF,TGTGCCAGCAGTGACGGGACAGGGAAGAATGAGCAGTTCTTC
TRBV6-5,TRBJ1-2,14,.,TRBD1,CASSYTDRGSGYTF,TGTGCCAGCAGTTACACCGACAGGGGAAGTGGCTACACCTTC
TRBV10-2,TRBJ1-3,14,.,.,CASSDRGVGNTIYF,TGCGCCAGCAGTGACCGAGGAGTTGGAAACACCATATATTTT
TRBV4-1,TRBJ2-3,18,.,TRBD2,CASSQGRLAGGHGDTQYF,TGCGCCAGCAGCCAAGGACGCCTAGCGGGGGGGCATGGAGATACGCAGTATTTT
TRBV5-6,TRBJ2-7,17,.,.,CASSFVVRPGSLIEQYF,TGTGCCAGCAGCTTCGTGGTTCGGCCAGGCTCTTTGATCGAGCAGTACTTC
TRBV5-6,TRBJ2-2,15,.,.,CASSLGRRNTGELFF,TGTGCCAGCAGCCTAGGGAGGAGAAACACCGGGGAGCTGTTTTTT
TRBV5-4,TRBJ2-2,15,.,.,CASSFDSWNTGELFF,TGTGCCAGCAGCTTCGACAGTTGGAACACCGGGGAGCTGTTTTTT
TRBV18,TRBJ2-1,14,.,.,CASSPGHTYNEQFF,TGTGCCAGCTCGCCGGGACATACCTACAATGAGCAGTTCTTC
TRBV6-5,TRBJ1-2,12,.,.,CASSGGFYGYTF,TGTGCCAGCAGCGGAGGGTTTTATGGCTACACCTTC
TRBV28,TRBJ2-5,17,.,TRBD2,CASSSASGGARSETQYF,TGTGCCAGCAGTTCTGCTAGCGGGGGGGCTAGGTCAGAGACCCAGTACTTC
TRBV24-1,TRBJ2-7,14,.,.,CATSDLHSRDEQYF,TGTGCCACCAGTGATTTGCATAGCAGGGACGAGCAGTACTTC
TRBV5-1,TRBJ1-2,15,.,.,CASSSDISGHYGYTF,TGCGCCAGCAGCTCGGACATCTCAGGACACTATGGCTACACCTTC
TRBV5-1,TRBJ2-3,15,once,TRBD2,CASSLGGGSTDTQYF,TGCGCCAGCAGCTTGGGCGGGGGAAGCACAGATACGCAGTATTTT
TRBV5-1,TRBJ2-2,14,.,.,CASRQGGNTGELFF,TGCGCCAGCAGACAAGGCGGCAACACCGGGGAGCTGTTTTTT
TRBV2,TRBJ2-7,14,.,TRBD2,CASSERSGAHEQYF,TGTGCCAGCAGTGAACGCAGCGGGGCCCACGAGCAGTACTTC
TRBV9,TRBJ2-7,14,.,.,CASSFTSGVGEQYF,TGTGCCAGCAGCTTTACATCAGGGGTCGGGGAGCAGTACTTC
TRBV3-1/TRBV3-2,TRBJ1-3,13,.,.,CASSSQRGNTIYF,TGTGCCAGCAGCTCCCAGCGGGGAAACACCATATATTTT
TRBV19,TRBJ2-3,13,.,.,CASEGGRTDTQYF,TGTGCGTCGGAAGGAGGCAGAACAGATACGCAGTATTTT
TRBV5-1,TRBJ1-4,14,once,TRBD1,CASSSGQGREKLFF,TGCGCCAGCAGCTCGGGACAGGGGAGGGAAAAACTGTTTTTT
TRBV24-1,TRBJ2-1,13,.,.,CATSDLDGYEQFF,TGTGCCACCAGTGATTTGGATGGCTATGAGCAGTTCTTC
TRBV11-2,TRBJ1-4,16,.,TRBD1,CASSPGTGGDNEKLFF,TGTGCCAGCAGCCCCGGGACAGGGGGCGATAATGAAAAACTGTTTTTT
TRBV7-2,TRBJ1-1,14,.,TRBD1,CASSPQGVNTEAFF,TGTGCCAGCAGCCCACAGGGGGTGAACACTGAAGCTTTCTTT
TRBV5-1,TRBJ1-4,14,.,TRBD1,CASSSRGRDEKLFF,TGCGCCAGCAGCTCCAGGGGGCGAGACGAAAAACTGTTTTTT
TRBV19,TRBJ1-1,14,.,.,CASSMDGGNTEAFF,TGTGCCAGTAGTATGGACGGAGGGAACACTGAAGCTTTCTTT
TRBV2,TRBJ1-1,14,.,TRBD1,CASSTDRGPTEAFF,TGTGCCAGCAGCACGGACAGGGGGCCCACTGAAGCTTTCTTT
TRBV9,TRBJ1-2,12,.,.,CASSVGGIGYTF,TGTGCCAGCAGCGTAGGAGGGATAGGCTACACCTTC
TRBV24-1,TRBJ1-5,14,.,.,CATSDSGRGEPQHF,TGTGCCACCAGTGATTCGGGCCGCGGGGAGCCCCAGCATTTT
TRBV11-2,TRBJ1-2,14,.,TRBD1,CASSLAGQIYGYTF,TGTGCCAGCAGCTTAGCGGGACAGATCTATGGCTACACCTTC
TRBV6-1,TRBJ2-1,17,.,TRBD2,CASSGLSSSGGFNEQFF,TGTGCCAGCAGTGGCCTATCTTCTAGCGGGGGTTTCAATGAGCAGTTCTTC
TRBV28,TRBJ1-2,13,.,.,CASSFTPAGGYTF,TGTGCCAGCAGTTTTACCCCTGCCGGTGGCTACACCTTC
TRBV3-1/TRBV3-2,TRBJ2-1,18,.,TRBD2,CASSQLAGGPLIPHEQFF,TGTGCCAGCAGCCAATTAGCGGGGGGGCCTTTAATCCCCCATGAGCAGTTCTTC
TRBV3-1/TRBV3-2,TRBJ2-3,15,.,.,CASSQGTTSADTQYF,TGTGCCAGCAGCCAAGGGACGACTAGTGCGGATACGCAGTATTTT
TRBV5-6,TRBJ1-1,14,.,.,CASSKQGPDTEAFF,TGTGCCAGCAGCAAACAGGGTCCGGACACTGAAGCTTTCTTT
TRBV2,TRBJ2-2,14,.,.,CASSEARGTGELFF,TGTGCCAGCAGTGAAGCGCGAGGTACCGGGGAGCTGTTTTTT
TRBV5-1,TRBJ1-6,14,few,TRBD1,CASSEGQGNSPLHF,TGCGCCAGCAGCGAGGGACAGGGAAATTCACCCCTCCACTTT
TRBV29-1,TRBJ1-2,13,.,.,CSVEEGLNYGYTF,TGCAGCGTTGAGGAGGGGCTGAACTATGGCTACACCTTC
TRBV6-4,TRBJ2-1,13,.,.,CASSMARGNEQFF,TGTGCCAGCAGTATGGCTAGGGGCAATGAGCAGTTCTTC
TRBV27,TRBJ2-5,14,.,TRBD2,CASSLRSSGETQYF,TGTGCCAGCAGTTTACGGTCTAGCGGGGAGACCCAGTACTTC
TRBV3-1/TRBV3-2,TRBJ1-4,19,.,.,CASSQVFLGSRVTNEKLFF,TGTGCCAGCAGCCAAGTCTTTTTGGGCAGTCGAGTTACTAATGAAAAACTGTTTTTT
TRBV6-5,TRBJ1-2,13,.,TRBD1,CASRATGNYGYTF,TGTGCCAGCAGGGCGACAGGGAACTATGGCTACACCTTC
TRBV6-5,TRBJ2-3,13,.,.,CASSRDSSDTQYF,TGTGCCAGCAGTCGCGACAGTTCAGATACGCAGTATTTT
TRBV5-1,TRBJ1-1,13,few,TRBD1,CASSLRGGEGAFF,TGCGCCAGCAGCTTGAGAGGGGGCGAGGGAGCTTTCTTT
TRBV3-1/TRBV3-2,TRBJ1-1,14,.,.,CASSQGGTNTEAFF,TGTGCCAGCAGCCAGGGGGGGACAAACACTGAAGCTTTCTTT
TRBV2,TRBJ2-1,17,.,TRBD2,CASSYLPSGGATDEQFF,TGTGCCAGCAGTTACCTCCCTAGCGGGGGGGCCACGGATGAGCAGTTCTTC
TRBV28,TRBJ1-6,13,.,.,CASSLGRPVSLHF,TGTGCCAGCAGTTTGGGCAGGCCGGTGTCCCTCCACTTT
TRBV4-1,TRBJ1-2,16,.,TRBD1,CASSQDGARGNYGYTF,TGCGCCAGCAGCCAAGACGGGGCCAGGGGGAACTATGGCTACACCTTC
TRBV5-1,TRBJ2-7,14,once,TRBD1,CASSFRDRGREQYF,TGCGCCAGCAGCTTCCGGGACAGAGGGCGCGAGCAGTACTTC
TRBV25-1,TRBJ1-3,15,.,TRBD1,CASSDTTGGGNTIYF,TGTGCCAGCAGTGATACGACAGGGGGAGGAAACACCATATATTTT
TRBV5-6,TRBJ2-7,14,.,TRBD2,CASSLPGGAGEQYF,TGTGCCAGCAGCTTGCCGGGAGGGGCGGGAGAGCAGTACTTC
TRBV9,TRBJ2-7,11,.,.,CASSFLYEQYF,TGTGCCAGCAGCTTTCTCTACGAGCAGTACTTC
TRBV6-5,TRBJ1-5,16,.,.,CASSYSSLNSNQPQHF,TGTGCCAGCAGTTACTCTTCCCTTAATAGCAATCAGCCCCAGCATTTT
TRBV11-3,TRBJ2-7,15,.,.,CASSLDLASTYEQYF,TGTGCCAGCAGCTTAGATCTAGCGTCAACCTACGAGCAGTACTTC
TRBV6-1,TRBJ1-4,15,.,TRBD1,CASSLRQGANEKLFF,TGTGCCAGCAGCCTCCGACAGGGCGCTAATGAAAAACTGTTTTTT
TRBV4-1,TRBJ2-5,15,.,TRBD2,CASSQVRTGGIRQYF,TGCGCCAGCAGCCAAGTAAGAACGGGGGGGATCCGCCAGTACTTC
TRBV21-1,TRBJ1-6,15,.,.,CASSKVADYNSPLHF,TGTGCCAGCAGCAAAGTGGCAGATTATAATTCACCCCTCCACTTT
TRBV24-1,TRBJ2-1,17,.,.,CATSAPSGRGNYNEQFF,TGTGCCACCAGTGCCCCCTCCGGGCGGGGAAACTACAATGAGCAGTTCTTC
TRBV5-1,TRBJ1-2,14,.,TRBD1,CASSSQGQDYGHTF,TGCGCCAGCAGCTCCCAAGGACAGGACTATGGCCACACCTTC
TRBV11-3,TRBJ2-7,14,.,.,CASSLGTDPYEQYF,TGTGCCAGCAGCCTAGGGACTGACCCCTACGAGCAGTACTTC
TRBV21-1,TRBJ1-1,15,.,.,CASSKDRAMNTEAFF,TGTGCCAGCAGCAAGGACAGGGCCATGAACACTGAAGCTTTCTTT
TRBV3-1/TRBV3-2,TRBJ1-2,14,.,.,CASSLAGSNYGYTF,TGTGCCAGCAGCCTGGCAGGGTCGAACTATGGCTACACCTTC